Presented here are 18 T cell receptor beta chains from one specimen sequenced in a study of blood T cells in healthy people across ages. Primed by a sample-barcoded 5' primer and a J-beta primer mix, a second PCR proceeded for 7 to 11 cycles. TCRdb used MiXCR to reprocess the 5' RACE reads, holding one entry per CDR3 protein. The sample includes fewer than 2 million distinct CDR3 sequences, 30% to 40% of them seen just once. Sequencing used blood. These receptor sequences come from a human donor in good health.

In its sample, this clonotype was seen a few times. The chain links TRBV9 to TRBJ2-1; TRBD1 is a possible D gene (6 bases). The CDR3 runs to 15 residues. CDR1 is SGDLS and CDR2 is YYNGEE in the germline V gene. V was clipped by 0 bases and J by 6 bases, with 13 bases between them. The CDR3 spells CASSVAPGTINEQFF. In nucleotides, the CDR3 is TGTGCCAGCAGCGTAGCCCCCGGGACAATCAATGAGCAGTTCTTC.

The chain is built from TRBV7-8 and TRBJ1-4, with 9 bases fitting TRBD1. CDR1 is SGHVS, CDR2 FQNEAQ, per germline. The CDR3 has 15 amino acids. With 5 bases clipped from V and 4 bases from J, the junction kept 5 bases outside the gene matches. CDR3 DNA: TGTGCCAGCAGCCGGGACAGGGTGTATAATGAAAAACTGTTTTTT. Translated, it gives CASSRDRVYNEKLFF.

V is TRBV5-1 and J is TRBJ2-7; D not resolved. V lost 5 bases, J lost 4 bases, and 10 bases lay in between. The CDR3 is 12 residues long. Germline V gene lookup returns CDR1 SGHRS and CDR2 YFSETQ. The CDR3 reads CASRKGLYEQYF. For the CDR3, the DNA is TGCGCCAGCAGAAAAGGATTGTACGAGCAGTACTTC.

V usage is TRBV6-2 or TRBV6-3 and J usage is TRBJ1-1; no clear D. This CDR3 has 12 residues. Germline-derived CDR1 and CDR2 are MNHEY and SVGEGT. Deletions cut 4 bases from V and 7 bases from J, with 10 bases between. CDR3 sequence reads: CASSSADGEAFF. In DNA, the CDR3 is TGTGCCAGCAGTTCAGCCGACGGTGAAGCTTTCTTT.

V usage is TRBV7-9 and J usage is TRBJ2-5, with 8 bases that match TRBD1. The CDR3 spans 14 residues. From germline, CDR1 is SEHNR and CDR2 FQNEAQ (reference sequence). The ends lost 4 bases at V and 5 bases at J; junction bases unmatched: 6. CDR3 amino acids: CASSYGQGTETQYF. Written as DNA, the CDR3 is TGTGCCAGCAGCTACGGACAGGGTACGGAGACCCAGTACTTC.

The V and J genes are TRBV3-1 and TRBJ2-5, with D perhaps assigned TRBD1 or TRBD2 (6 bases each). The J call may not be correct, given that the DNA end is closer to TRBJ2-7. Germline V gene data show CDR1 as LGHDT and CDR2 as YNNKEL (reference sequence). There are 14 residues in the CDR3. The CDR3 spells CASSQPRGPNEQYF. The CDR3 region has the DNA TGTGCCAGCAGCCAACCCCGGGGGCCGAACGAGCAGTACTTC.

On this clonotype itself: A much larger clone differs by one base, so this may be a read error. This chain uses TRBV6-5 with TRBJ2-3, with D perhaps TRBD1 (5 bases). The CDR3 is 14 residues long. From germline, CDR1 is MNHEY and CDR2 SVGAGI. V lost 6 bases to trimming and J lost 4 bases, with 14 bases between them. The CDR3 spells CASRRGWVADTQYF. The CDR3 region has the DNA TGTGCCAGCAGAAGGGGTTGGGTAGCAGATACGCAGTATTTT.

The V gene is TRBV4-2, the J gene TRBJ2-1; 9 positions agree with TRBD2. Trimming took 3 bases from V and 2 from J; bases not matched to a gene: 14. Germline V gene lookup returns CDR1 LGHNA and CDR2 YNFKEQ. The CDR3 length is 19 residues. The CDR3 coding sequence is TGTGCCAGCAGCCACCTCGCGGGGGGGACCCCTGCGGCCTACAATGAGCAGTTCTTC. This gives the protein CASSHLAGGTPAAYNEQFF.

V gene TRBV7-2 combines with J gene TRBJ1-2; D ambiguous. This CDR3 is 13 amino acids long. Germline V lookup: CDR1 SGHTA, CDR2 FQGNSA. V lost 2 bases and J lost 3, with 7 bases in between. The CDR3 DNA reads TGTGCCAGCAGCTTATATACGGACTATGGCTACACCTTC. Its translation: CASSLYTDYGYTF.

The rearrangement links TRBV27 to TRBJ2-4, with a possible D match to TRBD1 (5 bases). CDR1 and CDR2 from the germline V gene are MNHEY and SMNVEV (reference sequence). There are 14 residues in the CDR3. Trimming cost V 6 bases and J 4 bases, with 13 bases left between them. The CDR3 nucleotides read TGTGCCAGCAGCCCGACAGCAATTAAAAACATTCAGTACTTC. It translates to CASSPTAIKNIQYF.

There are many counts of this clonotype. The chain employs TRBV20-1 and TRBJ1-2; TRBD1 is a possible D gene (6 bases). Germline V gene sequence: CDR1 DFQATT, CDR2 SNEGSKA (reference sequence). V was clipped by 2 bases and J by 0 bases, with 16 bases between them. This CDR3 comprises 16 residues. The CDR3 loop reads CSARPTRTEANYGYTF. The CDR3 bases are TGCAGTGCTAGACCAACCCGGACAGAGGCTAACTATGGCTACACCTTC.

The chain uses TRBV12-5 and TRBJ1-5; D not resolved. CDR3 length: 15 amino acids. Germline assignment: CDR1 LGHNT and CDR2 FRNRAP. V shed 7 bases and J shed 0 bases, with 13 bases lying between them. The CDR3 reads CASALGSHSNQPQHF. DNA for the CDR3: TGTGCTAGTGCCCTGGGCAGCCATAGCAATCAGCCCCAGCATTTT.

This clonotype was observed once. V usage is TRBV27 and J usage is TRBJ2-4; 7 positions match TRBD2. J was trimmed by 13 bases and V by 5 bases; bases with no gene match: 14. This CDR3 has 14 residues. CDR1 is MNHEY, CDR2 SMNVEV, per germline (reference sequence). The DNA for the CDR3 is TGTGCCAGCAGTCAACTAGCGCCCTACAATGAGCAGTACTTC. It is translated as CASSQLAPYNEQYF.

This clonotype showed up just a few times. The rearrangement links TRBV20-1 to TRBJ2-3; TRBD1 is a possible D gene (5 bases). V was shortened by 6 bases and J by 0 bases, with 16 bases between the two germline ends. This CDR3 is built from 15 residues. Germline V CDR1 and CDR2: DFQATT, SNEGSKA (reference sequence). The CDR3 spells CSATGLPTSTDTQYF. CDR3 sequence (DNA): TGCAGTGCCACAGGCCTACCCACTAGCACAGATACGCAGTATTTT.

V is TRBV28 and J is TRBJ2-3, with 7 nucleotides matching TRBD1. J was trimmed by 4 bases and V by 5 bases; bases with no gene match: 3. The germline CDR1 and CDR2 sequences are MDHEN and SYDVKM. The CDR3 loop spans 13 amino acids. CDR3 in amino acids: CASSTGDSDTQYF. The CDR3 DNA reads as TGTGCCAGCAGTACAGGGGATTCAGATACGCAGTATTTT. Based on the CDR3 plus reference TRBV28 and TRBJ2-3, the full variable domain is DVKVTQSSRYLVKRTGEKVFLECVQDMDHENMFWYRQDPGLGLRLIYFSYDVKMKEKGDIPEGYSVSREKKERFSLILESASTNQTSMYLCASSTGDSDTQYFGPGTRLTVL.

V usage is TRBV7-2 and J usage is TRBJ2-5, with 8 bases that match TRBD2. The J segment lost 4 bases and the V segment lost 1 base, leaving 8 bases of the junction unmatched. Germline V gene lookup returns CDR1 SGHTA and CDR2 FQGNSA. CDR3 length: 16 residues. The CDR3 region is CASSLGLRGARETQYF. In DNA form, the CDR3 reads TGTGCCAGCAGCTTAGGATTGCGGGGGGCGCGAGAGACCCAGTACTTC.

The sample holds many counts of this clonotype. The rearrangement uses TRBV28 and TRBJ1-2; 7 bases are a match to TRBD1. Germline V gene sequence: CDR1 MDHEN, CDR2 SYDVKM. The CDR3 length is 14 residues. The V segment lost 4 bases and the J segment 4 bases; nucleotides outside the gene matches: 6. CDR3 region: CASSSQGISYGYTF. CDR3 in DNA: TGTGCCAGCAGTTCACAGGGGATCAGCTATGGCTACACCTTC.

CDR3 amino acids: CASSQYTASYEQYF. The CDR3 coding sequence is TGTGCCAGCAGCCAATATACAGCCTCCTACGAGCAGTACTTC. The rearrangement uses TRBV4-2 and TRBJ2-7; D gene uncertain. The CDR3 has 14 residues. Germline CDR1 is LGHNA and CDR2 is YNFKEQ. Trimming took 2 bases from V and 0 from J, leaving 8 bases between them.